This T cell receptor beta chain comes out of a study of regulatory T cells in long-lasting Graves disease. Study results and caveats: Favoring TRBV28, TRBJ1-2 and TRBJ2-5 was a feature seen in persistent disease.

The table lists this clonotype with many counts. Its antigen is undetermined. Time point specified: newly diagnosed GD, antithyroid drugs for less than 3 months. Extracted RNA from PBMCs served as the source of the TCR library. Under American Thyroid Association guidelines, Graves' disease was diagnosed. The authors built TCR beta libraries using iRepertoire HTBI primers and Arm-PCR of CDR3 regions. TCRdb re-called the multiplex PCR reads with MiXCR, one entry per CDR3 protein. Among under 450,000 distinct CDR3 sequences listed, roughly 10% were seen once. CDR1 LNHDA and CDR2 SQIVND come from the germline V gene (reference sequence). The CDR3 contains 13 residues. V was trimmed by 8 bases and J by 7 bases, leaving 15 bases between them. These same data were also listed under a study on T cells in Graves' hyperthyroidism and ophthalmopathy. That paper adds: The model made its ophthalmopathy prediction, and onset followed a median approximately six months later.

The sequence derives from a woman between 18 and 30 years old with Graves disease. Here the sequenced sample was peripheral blood mononuclear cells (PBMCs), taken at new diagnosis, from a patient treated with antithyroid drugs. The genes are TRBV19 and TRBJ2-1; D ambiguous. DNA of the CDR3: TGTGCCAGTGCGCTGGGTAGTTCAAATGAGCAGTTCTTC. Protein product: CASALGSSNEQFF.